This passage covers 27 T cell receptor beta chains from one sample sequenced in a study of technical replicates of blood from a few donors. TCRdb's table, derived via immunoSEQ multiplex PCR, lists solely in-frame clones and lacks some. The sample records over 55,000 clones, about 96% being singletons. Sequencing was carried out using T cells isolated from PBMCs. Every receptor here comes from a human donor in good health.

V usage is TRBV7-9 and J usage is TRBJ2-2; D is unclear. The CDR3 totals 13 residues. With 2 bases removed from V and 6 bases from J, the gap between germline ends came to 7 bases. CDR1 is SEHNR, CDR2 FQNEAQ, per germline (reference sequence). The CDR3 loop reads CASSLITAGELFF. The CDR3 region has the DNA TGTGCCAGCAGCTTAATAACGGCCGGGGAGCTGTTTTTT.

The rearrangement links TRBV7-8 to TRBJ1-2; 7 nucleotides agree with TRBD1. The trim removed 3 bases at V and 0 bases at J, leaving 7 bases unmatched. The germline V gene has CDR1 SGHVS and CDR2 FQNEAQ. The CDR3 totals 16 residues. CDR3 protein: CASSLDRQHPNYGYTF. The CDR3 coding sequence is TGTGCCAGCAGCTTGGACAGGCAACACCCTAACTATGGCTACACCTTC. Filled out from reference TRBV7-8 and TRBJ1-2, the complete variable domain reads GAGVSQSPRYKVAKRGQDVALRCDPISGHVSLFWYQQALGQGPEFLTYFQNEAQLDKSGLPSDRFFAERPEGSVSTLKIQRTQQEDSAVYLCASSLDRQHPNYGYTFGSGTRLTVV.

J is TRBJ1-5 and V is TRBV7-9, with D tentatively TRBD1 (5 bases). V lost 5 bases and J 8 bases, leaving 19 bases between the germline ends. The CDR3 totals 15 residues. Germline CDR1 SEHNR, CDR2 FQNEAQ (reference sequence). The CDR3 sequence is CASSLGAPQTEPQHF. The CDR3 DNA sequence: TGTGCCAGCAGCCTAGGGGCTCCGCAAACGGAGCCCCAGCATTTT.

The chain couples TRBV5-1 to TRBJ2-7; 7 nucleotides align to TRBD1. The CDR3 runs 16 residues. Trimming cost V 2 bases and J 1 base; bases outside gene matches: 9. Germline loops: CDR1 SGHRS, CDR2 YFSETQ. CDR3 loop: CASSLATGQPSYEQYF. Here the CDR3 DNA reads TGCGCCAGCAGCTTAGCCACGGGACAGCCTTCCTACGAGCAGTACTTC.

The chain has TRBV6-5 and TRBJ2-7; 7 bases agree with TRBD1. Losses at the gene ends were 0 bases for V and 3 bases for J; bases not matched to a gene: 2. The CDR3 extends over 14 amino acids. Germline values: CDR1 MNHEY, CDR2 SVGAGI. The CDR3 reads CASSYSAGGYEQYF. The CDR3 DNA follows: TGTGCCAGCAGTTACTCTGCAGGGGGCTACGAGCAGTACTTC.

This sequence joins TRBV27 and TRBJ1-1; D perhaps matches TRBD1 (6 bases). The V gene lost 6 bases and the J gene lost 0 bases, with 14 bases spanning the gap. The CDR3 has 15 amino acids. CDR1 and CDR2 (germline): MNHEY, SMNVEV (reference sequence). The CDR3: CASRSTTGLNTEAFF. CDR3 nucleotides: TGTGCCAGCAGATCAACAACAGGGCTGAACACTGAAGCTTTCTTT.

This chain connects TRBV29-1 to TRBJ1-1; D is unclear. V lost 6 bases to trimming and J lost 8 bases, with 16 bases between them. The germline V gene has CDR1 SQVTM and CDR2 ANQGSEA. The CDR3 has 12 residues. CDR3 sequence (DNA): TGCAGCGTGGTACTACCCACCTCGGAAGCTTTCTTT. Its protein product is CSVVLPTSEAFF.

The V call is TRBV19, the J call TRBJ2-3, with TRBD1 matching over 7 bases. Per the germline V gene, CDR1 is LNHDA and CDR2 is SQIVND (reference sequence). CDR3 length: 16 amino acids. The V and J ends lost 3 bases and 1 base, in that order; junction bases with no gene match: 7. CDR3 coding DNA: TGTGCCAGTAGTATCTCCCGGGACAGTCGCACAGATACGCAGTATTTT. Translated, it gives CASSISRDSRTDTQYF.

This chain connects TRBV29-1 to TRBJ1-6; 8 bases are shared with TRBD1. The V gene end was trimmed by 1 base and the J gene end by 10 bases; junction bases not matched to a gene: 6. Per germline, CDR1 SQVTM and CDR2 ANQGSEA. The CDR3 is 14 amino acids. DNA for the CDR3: TGCAGCGTTGAAGGGACAGGGCCTGGCTCACCCCTCCACTTT. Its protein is CSVEGTGPGSPLHF. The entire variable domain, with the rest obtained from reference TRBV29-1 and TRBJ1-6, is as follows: SAVISQKPSRDICQRGTSLTIQCQVDSQVTMMFWYRQQPGQSLTLIATANQGSEATYESGFVIDKFPISRPNLTFSTLTVSNMSPEDSSIYLCSVEGTGPGSPLHFGNGTRLTVT.

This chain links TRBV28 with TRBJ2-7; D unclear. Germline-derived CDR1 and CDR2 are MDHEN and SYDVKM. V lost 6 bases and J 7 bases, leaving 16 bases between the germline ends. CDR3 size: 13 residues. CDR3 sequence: CASSPPYAAEQYF. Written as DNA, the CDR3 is TGTGCCAGCAGCCCGCCCTACGCGGCGGAGCAGTACTTC.

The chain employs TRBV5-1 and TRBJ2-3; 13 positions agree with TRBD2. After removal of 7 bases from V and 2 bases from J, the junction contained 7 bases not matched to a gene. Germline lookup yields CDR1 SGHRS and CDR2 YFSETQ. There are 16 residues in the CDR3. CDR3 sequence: CASGSLAGGDTDTQYF. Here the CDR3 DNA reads TGCGCCAGCGGCTCACTAGCGGGGGGGGACACAGATACGCAGTATTTT.

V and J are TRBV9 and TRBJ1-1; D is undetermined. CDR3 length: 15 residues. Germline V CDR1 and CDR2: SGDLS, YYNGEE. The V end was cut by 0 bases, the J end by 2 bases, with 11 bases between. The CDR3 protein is CASSVAQVINTEAFF. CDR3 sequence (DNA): TGTGCCAGCAGCGTAGCGCAGGTGATAAACACTGAAGCTTTCTTT.

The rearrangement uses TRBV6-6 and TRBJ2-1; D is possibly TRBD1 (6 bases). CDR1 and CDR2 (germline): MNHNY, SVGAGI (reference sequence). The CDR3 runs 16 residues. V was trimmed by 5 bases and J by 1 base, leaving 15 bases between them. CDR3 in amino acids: CASSKYRVESYNEQFF. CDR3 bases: TGTGCCAGCAGTAAATACAGGGTCGAATCCTACAATGAGCAGTTCTTC.

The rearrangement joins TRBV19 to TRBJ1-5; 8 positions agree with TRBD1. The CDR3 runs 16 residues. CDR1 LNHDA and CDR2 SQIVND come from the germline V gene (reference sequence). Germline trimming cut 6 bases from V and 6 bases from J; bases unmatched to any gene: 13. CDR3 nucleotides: TGTGCCAGTAGCATAAAGTCCGGGACAGGTTTTCAGCCCCAGCATTTT. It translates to CASSIKSGTGFQPQHF.

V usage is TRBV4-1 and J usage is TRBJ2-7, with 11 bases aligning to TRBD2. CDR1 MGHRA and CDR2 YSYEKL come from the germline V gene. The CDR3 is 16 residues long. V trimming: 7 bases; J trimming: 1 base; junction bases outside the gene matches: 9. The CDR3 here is CASTKGLAGGSYEQYF. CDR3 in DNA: TGCGCCAGCACAAAGGGGCTAGCGGGGGGATCCTACGAGCAGTACTTC.

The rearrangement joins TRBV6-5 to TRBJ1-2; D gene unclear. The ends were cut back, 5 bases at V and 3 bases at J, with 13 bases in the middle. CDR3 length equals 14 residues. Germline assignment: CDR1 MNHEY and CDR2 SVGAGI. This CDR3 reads CASSLPGGHYGYTF. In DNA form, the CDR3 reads TGTGCCAGCAGTCTACCGGGAGGGCACTATGGCTACACCTTC.

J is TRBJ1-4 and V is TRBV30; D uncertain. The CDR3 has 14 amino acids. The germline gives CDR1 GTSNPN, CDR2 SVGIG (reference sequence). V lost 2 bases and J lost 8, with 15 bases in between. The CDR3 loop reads CAWSWVPSGEKLFF. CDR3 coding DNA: TGTGCCTGGAGTTGGGTCCCGAGCGGGGAAAAACTGTTTTTT.

The CDR3 DNA reads TGCGCCAGCAGCCAAGGGAGGGGGGGAGGCAATCAGCCCCAGCATTTT. It encodes CASSQGRGGGNQPQHF. V gene TRBV4-1 combines with J gene TRBJ1-5; tentatively, D is TRBD1 (6 bases). The CDR3 length is 16 residues. The ends were cut back, 1 base at V and 2 bases at J, with 12 bases in the middle. Germline loops: CDR1 MGHRA, CDR2 YSYEKL.

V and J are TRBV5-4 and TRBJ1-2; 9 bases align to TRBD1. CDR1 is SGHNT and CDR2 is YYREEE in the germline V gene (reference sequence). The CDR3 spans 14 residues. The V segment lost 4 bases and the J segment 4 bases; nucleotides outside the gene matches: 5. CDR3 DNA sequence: TGTGCCAGCAGCCCCGGGACAGGGTTCTATGGCTACACCTTC. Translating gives CASSPGTGFYGYTF.

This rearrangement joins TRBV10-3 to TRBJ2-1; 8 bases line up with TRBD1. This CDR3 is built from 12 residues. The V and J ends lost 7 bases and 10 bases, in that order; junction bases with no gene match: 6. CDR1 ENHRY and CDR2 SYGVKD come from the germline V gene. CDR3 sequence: CAIKPQGAEQFF. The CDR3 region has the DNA TGTGCCATCAAACCGCAGGGGGCCGAGCAGTTCTTC.

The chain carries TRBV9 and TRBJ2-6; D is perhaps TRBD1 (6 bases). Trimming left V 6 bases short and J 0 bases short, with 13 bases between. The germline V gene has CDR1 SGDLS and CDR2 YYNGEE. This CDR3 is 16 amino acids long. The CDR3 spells CASTMGALSGANVLTF. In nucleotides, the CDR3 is TGTGCCAGCACTATGGGGGCGCTCTCTGGGGCCAACGTCCTGACTTTC.

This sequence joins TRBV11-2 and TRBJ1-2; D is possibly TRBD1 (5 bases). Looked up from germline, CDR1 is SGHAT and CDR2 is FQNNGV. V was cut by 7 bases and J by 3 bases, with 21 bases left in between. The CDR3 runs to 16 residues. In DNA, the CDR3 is TGTGCCAGCATAGCGGGACGCCTGGGTGTGGACTATGGCTACACCTTC. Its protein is CASIAGRLGVDYGYTF.

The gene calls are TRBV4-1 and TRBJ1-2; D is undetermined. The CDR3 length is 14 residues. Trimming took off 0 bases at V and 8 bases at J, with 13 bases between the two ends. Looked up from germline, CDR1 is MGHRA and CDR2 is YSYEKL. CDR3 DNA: TGCGCCAGCAGCCAAGACCGGGTTGCCTGGGGCTACACCTTC. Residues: CASSQDRVAWGYTF.

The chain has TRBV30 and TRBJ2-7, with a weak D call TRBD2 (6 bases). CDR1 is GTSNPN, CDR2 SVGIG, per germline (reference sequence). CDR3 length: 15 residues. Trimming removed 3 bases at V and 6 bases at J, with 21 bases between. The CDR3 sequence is CAWSDEGRGNREQYF. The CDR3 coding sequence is TGTGCCTGGAGCGATGAGGGACGGGGGAATCGCGAGCAGTACTTC.

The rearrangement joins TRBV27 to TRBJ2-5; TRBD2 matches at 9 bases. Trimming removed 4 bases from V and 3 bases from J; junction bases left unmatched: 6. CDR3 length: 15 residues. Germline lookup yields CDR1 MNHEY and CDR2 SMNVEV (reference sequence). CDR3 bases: TGTGCCAGCAGTTCGAAACCTAGCGGGAAAGAGACCCAGTACTTC. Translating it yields CASSSKPSGKETQYF.

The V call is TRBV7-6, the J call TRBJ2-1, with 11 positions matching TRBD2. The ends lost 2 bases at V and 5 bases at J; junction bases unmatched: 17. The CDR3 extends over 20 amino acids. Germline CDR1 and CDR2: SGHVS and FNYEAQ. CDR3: CASSLFSSGGTVFKDNEQFF. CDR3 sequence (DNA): TGTGCCAGCAGCTTATTCTCTAGCGGGGGGACCGTCTTCAAGGACAATGAGCAGTTCTTC.

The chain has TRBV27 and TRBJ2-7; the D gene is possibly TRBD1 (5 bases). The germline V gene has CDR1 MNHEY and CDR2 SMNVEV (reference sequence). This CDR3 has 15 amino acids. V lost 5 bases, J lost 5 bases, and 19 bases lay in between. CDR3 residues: CASSKLTALGHEQYF. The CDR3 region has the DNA TGTGCCAGCAGTAAACTGACAGCCCTAGGGCACGAGCAGTACTTC.